This passage covers 20 T cell receptor beta chains from one sample sequenced in a study of technical replicates of blood from a handful of donors (TCRdb year 2017). Libraries were made using the immunoSEQ multiplex PCR assay. Sourced from immuneACCESS, this table was stored by TCRdb with only in-frame sequences that have V and J called. A share of the clones is absent; for the studies checked, an unresolved V gene accounts for under half, and the remainder has no known explanation. Here the sample has fewer than 90,000 clones; over 90% occur a single time. The ten largest clones add up to 0.3% to 0.45% of the sample. Sequencing was done on a sample of T cells isolated from PBMCs. The origin of the receptors is a human donor in good health.

DNA of the CDR3: TGCAGCGTCCGGCGGGAGGGCTACGAGCAGTACTTC. Amino acid sequence: CSVRREGYEQYF. The V gene is TRBV29-1, the J gene TRBJ2-7; TRBD2 matches 9 bases. The germline V gene has CDR1 SQVTM and CDR2 ANQGSEA. Trimming removed 6 bases from V and 3 bases from J; junction bases left unmatched: 3. The CDR3 has 12 residues.

The V and J genes are TRBV18 and TRBJ1-3; 9 bases are a match to TRBD1. The CDR3 loop spans 16 amino acids. J was trimmed by 4 bases and V by 2 bases; bases with no gene match: 6. The germline CDR1 and CDR2 sequences are KGHSH and LQKENI. CDR3 sequence reads: CASSPAWTGAGNTIYF. The CDR3 DNA is TGTGCCAGCTCACCAGCATGGACAGGGGCCGGAAACACCATATATTTT.

The gene calls are TRBV5-1 and TRBJ1-5, with TRBD1 matching over 8 bases. Per germline, CDR1 SGHRS and CDR2 YFSETQ. This CDR3 has 14 residues. The trim removed 4 bases at V and 4 bases at J, leaving 4 bases unmatched. In DNA, the CDR3 is TGCGCCAGCAGCCAGGGGACAGGAAATCAGCCCCAGCATTTT. Translating gives CASSQGTGNQPQHF.

V is TRBV4-1 and J is TRBJ2-1; maybe TRBD2 (6 bases). Germline V gives CDR1 MGHRA, CDR2 YSYEKL. This CDR3 is 16 amino acids long. V lost 1 base to trimming and J lost 1 base, with 11 bases between them. This chain's CDR3 is CASSQVSGRSYNEQFF. In DNA form, the CDR3 reads TGCGCCAGCAGCCAAGTTTCAGGGAGGTCCTACAATGAGCAGTTCTTC.

The rearrangement joins TRBV7-6 to TRBJ2-7; 12 nucleotides agree with TRBD2. Germline assignment: CDR1 SGHVS and CDR2 FNYEAQ. V trimming: 6 bases; J trimming: 5 bases; junction bases outside the gene matches: 11. The CDR3 totals 16 residues. CDR3 residues: CASSPLAGGEGNEQYF. DNA of the CDR3: TGTGCCAGCAGTCCGCTAGCGGGGGGGGAGGGGAACGAGCAGTACTTC.

This CDR3 is CASSPGYPNTEAFF. The DNA for the CDR3 is TGTGCCAGCAGCCCGGGGTATCCGAACACTGAAGCTTTCTTT. This chain uses TRBV6-1 with TRBJ1-1; D gene uncertain. Trimming removed 6 bases from V and 1 base from J, with 12 bases in between. Germline V gives CDR1 MNHNS, CDR2 SASEGT. The CDR3 is 14 residues long.

This rearrangement joins TRBV14 to TRBJ1-2, with D possibly matching TRBD1 (6 bases). Germline assignment: CDR1 SGHDN and CDR2 FVKESK. CDR3 length: 14 amino acids. Deletions cut 0 bases from V and 7 bases from J, with 12 bases between. This CDR3 is CASSQDRGRGGYTF. The DNA for the CDR3 is TGTGCCAGCAGCCAAGACAGGGGTCGAGGTGGCTACACCTTC.

J is TRBJ1-5 and V is TRBV19; TRBD1 is a possible D gene (5 bases). Per germline, CDR1 LNHDA and CDR2 SQIVND (reference sequence). V was clipped by 0 bases and J by 4 bases, with 10 bases between them. The CDR3 is 15 amino acids. The CDR3 nucleotides are TGTGCCAGTAGTATAGATCGATCAGGGAATCAGCCCCAGCATTTT. Protein product: CASSIDRSGNQPQHF.

The rearrangement uses TRBV19 and TRBJ2-7; 11 positions match TRBD2. This CDR3 contains 15 residues. Germline V gene sequence: CDR1 LNHDA, CDR2 SQIVND (reference sequence). V lost 3 bases, J lost 0 bases, and 1 base stayed unmatched. As DNA, the CDR3 is TGTGCCAGTAGTATGGGACTAGCGGACTCCTACGAGCAGTACTTC. This encodes CASSMGLADSYEQYF.

The chain has TRBV5-4 and TRBJ2-5; the match to TRBD1 covers 7 bases. CDR1 is SGHNT, CDR2 YYREEE, per germline (reference sequence). V shed 6 bases, J shed 5 bases, and the junction held 10 bases outside the gene matches. This CDR3 is built from 14 residues. CDR3 DNA: TGTGCCAGCACCCCCAAAGGGGGCGGGGAGACCCAGTACTTC. Translated: CASTPKGGGETQYF. Combining the CDR3 with reference TRBV5-4 and TRBJ2-5 gives the whole variable domain ETGVTQSPTHLIKTRGQQVTLRCSSQSGHNTVSWYQQALGQGPQFIFQYYREEENGRGNFPPRFSGLQFPNYSSELNVNALELDDSALYLCASTPKGGGETQYFGPGTRLLVL.

The CDR3 sequence is CASSQEAGQGWETQYF. The CDR3 DNA follows: TGCGCCAGCAGCCAAGAAGCGGGACAGGGATGGGAGACCCAGTACTTC. This chain joins TRBV4-1 and TRBJ2-5, with 9 bases identical to TRBD1. Per germline, CDR1 MGHRA and CDR2 YSYEKL. V shed 0 bases, J shed 5 bases, and the junction held 7 bases outside the gene matches. This CDR3 comprises 16 residues.

J is TRBJ2-1 and V is TRBV6-1; 7 bases fit TRBD1. The V gene end was trimmed by 7 bases and the J gene end by 1 base; junction bases not matched to a gene: 7. This CDR3 comprises 15 residues. Germline CDR1 MNHNS, CDR2 SASEGT. The DNA of the CDR3 is TGTGCCAGCAAGATCGACAGGGCGTCCTACAATGAGCAGTTCTTC. It translates to CASKIDRASYNEQFF.

This clone was detected only once. The rearrangement joins TRBV4-1 to TRBJ1-5; maybe TRBD1 (6 bases). The V gene lost 0 bases and the J gene lost 6 bases, with 15 bases spanning the gap. CDR3 length: 16 residues. The germline V gene has CDR1 MGHRA and CDR2 YSYEKL. The CDR3 reads CASSQEQGTSSQPQHF. In nucleotides, the CDR3 is TGCGCCAGCAGCCAAGAGCAGGGGACGAGTTCTCAGCCCCAGCATTTT.

The chain is built from TRBV2 and TRBJ2-7, with 9 bases lining up with TRBD2. V shed 4 bases and J 13 bases; nucleotides not matched to a gene: 5. The CDR3 consists of 11 residues. The germline V gene has CDR1 SNHLY and CDR2 FYNNEI. The CDR3 loop is CASSAASGDYF. The CDR3 region has the DNA TGTGCCAGCAGTGCGGCTAGCGGGGACTACTTC.

The chain uses TRBV7-9 and TRBJ2-7; 14 nucleotides line up with TRBD2. Trimming removed 5 bases from V and 5 bases from J; junction bases left unmatched: 2. Germline V gene sequence: CDR1 SEHNR, CDR2 FQNEAQ (reference sequence). This CDR3 has 14 residues. The CDR3 here is CASSPGLAGDEQYF. The CDR3 region has the DNA TGTGCCAGCAGCCCGGGACTAGCGGGAGACGAGCAGTACTTC.

V is TRBV28 and J is TRBJ2-6; D call uncertain. V lost 6 bases and J 2 bases, leaving 11 bases between the germline ends. Germline V CDR1 and CDR2: MDHEN, SYDVKM. CDR3 length: 15 residues. CDR3 region: CASSLPRAGANVLTF. The CDR3 bases are TGTGCCAGCAGCCTACCTCGGGCTGGGGCCAACGTCCTGACTTTC.

CDR3 sequence reads: CTSSQVKPSGRGTQYF. CDR3 nucleotide sequence: TGCACCAGCAGCCAAGTGAAGCCTAGCGGCAGAGGGACCCAGTACTTC. V is TRBV1 and J is TRBJ2-5; the table's TRBD2 call for D was not verified on the DNA. TRBV1 is a pseudogene. This CDR3 has 16 amino acids.

This sequence joins TRBV15 and TRBJ1-4, with D unclear. Germline values: CDR1 LNHNV, CDR2 YYDKDF (reference sequence). V lost 0 bases, J lost 7 bases, and 3 bases lay in between. The CDR3 consists of 12 residues. In DNA form, the CDR3 reads TGTGCCACCAGCAGAGACGTTGAAAAACTGTTTTTT. This codes for CATSRDVEKLFF. The whole variable domain, filled in from reference TRBV15 and TRBJ1-4, reads DAMVIQNPRYQVTQFGKPVTLSCSQTLNHNVMYWYQQKSSQAPKLLFHYYDKDFNNEADTPDNFQSRRPNTSFCFLDIRSPGLGDTAMYLCATSRDVEKLFFGSGTQLSVL.

The chain joins TRBV4-1 to TRBJ2-5; D call uncertain. Germline CDR1 is MGHRA and CDR2 is YSYEKL. The CDR3 loop spans 13 amino acids. The V end lost 0 bases, the J end lost 5 bases, and 7 bases lay between the germline ends. CDR3 coding DNA: TGCGCCAGCAGCCAAGATATGGAGGAGACCCAGTACTTC. Translated, it gives CASSQDMEETQYF.

The gene calls are TRBV7-9 and TRBJ2-5, with 9 positions matching TRBD1. Germline trimming cut 3 bases from V and 5 bases from J; bases unmatched to any gene: 1. The germline gives CDR1 SEHNR, CDR2 FQNEAQ (reference sequence). The CDR3 is 13 residues long. For the CDR3, the DNA is TGTGCCAGCAGCTTGACAGGGGGGGAGACCCAGTACTTC. Encoded protein: CASSLTGGETQYF.